The present TCR beta chain was sequenced within a study of T cell changes during pregnancy in multiple sclerosis. Measured with immunoSEQ multiplex PCR; TCRdb has only the in-frame clones, and not every one. The data hold around 130,000 clones, with about 93% observed a single time. CDR1 and CDR2 (germline): MNHNS, SASEGT. The CDR3 has 12 residues. Trimming stripped 4 bases from V and 9 bases from J, with 12 bases between. V and J are TRBV6-1 and TRBJ1-2, with a possible D match to TRBD1 (6 bases). The clonotype was recovered from a female donor with multiple sclerosis, enrolled in a pregnancy study. This material consisted of peripheral blood, taken before pregnancy. CDR3 DNA: TGTGCCAGCAGTGGGGGGCCGGAACGCTACACCTTC. Encoded protein: CASSGGPERYTF.